A single sample gave rise to the 21 T cell receptor beta chains below, sequenced in a study of cytomegalovirus exposure and HLA in healthy donors (dated by TCRdb to about 2017). Preparation of the library involved the immunoSEQ multiplex PCR assay. A mixture of 60 forward primers for TCR Vbeta segments and 13 reverse primers for TCR Jbeta segments was used in the multiplex PCR. TCRdb took this table from immuneACCESS and kept in-frame rearrangements with V and J called. Such tables lack part of the clones; where checked against another copy, unresolved V genes explain under half of the gap, and the rest is unexplained. Within this sample are 130,000 to 150,000 clones, with roughly a tenth of them counted one time only. Roughly 1.9% of the sample is held by the ten biggest clonotypes. Sequencing was carried out using PBMCs. The receptors come from a male donor in good health and CMV-seronegative.

The sample holds a few counts of this clone. The chain employs TRBV30 and TRBJ2-7; TRBD1 aligns across 9 bases. This CDR3 region has 14 residues. Germline loops: CDR1 GTSNPN, CDR2 SVGIG (reference sequence). The ends lost 0 bases at V and 7 bases at J; junction bases unmatched: 7. The CDR3 reads CAWSVTGGFGEQYF. The CDR3 nucleotides read TGTGCCTGGAGTGTGACAGGGGGATTCGGAGAGCAGTACTTC.

The CDR3 DNA sequence: TGCAGCGTTGAGGAGAGCCCGGGACATTCAAACCGGGAGCAGTACTTC. Protein product: CSVEESPGHSNREQYF. The chain recombines TRBV29-1 with TRBJ2-7; TRBD1 might be the D (6 bases). Germline lookup yields CDR1 SQVTM and CDR2 ANQGSEA. The CDR3 covers 16 residues. V was pared by 3 bases and J by 7 bases, with 25 bases between.

This clone was found a few times. The chain has TRBV19 and TRBJ1-5; 12 nucleotides align to TRBD1. The CDR3 runs 15 residues. Germline V CDR1 and CDR2: LNHDA, SQIVND (reference sequence). J lost 7 bases, V lost 7 bases, and 8 bases had no gene match. The CDR3 loop reads CASTPWDRGQQPQHF. The DNA of the CDR3 is TGTGCCAGTACCCCATGGGACAGGGGGCAGCAGCCCCAGCATTTT.

This chain uses TRBV11-2 with TRBJ2-7; D remains ambiguous. The CDR3 covers 13 residues. From germline, CDR1 is SGHAT and CDR2 FQNNGV. Trimming took off 0 bases at V and 2 bases at J, with 5 bases between the two ends. The CDR3 loop is CASSLEQAYEQYF. CDR3 nucleotides: TGTGCCAGCAGCTTAGAACAAGCCTACGAGCAGTACTTC.

A few counts support this clone. The chain recombines TRBV28 with TRBJ2-7; D perhaps matches TRBD1 (5 bases). The CDR3 is 16 amino acids. V was cut by 7 bases and J by 3 bases, with 22 bases left in between. From germline, CDR1 is MDHEN and CDR2 SYDVKM. CDR3 nucleotide sequence: TGTGCCAGCACCCCCCGGGTGCTTGACAGTCACTACGAGCAGTACTTC. Protein product: CASTPRVLDSHYEQYF.

The J gene is TRBJ2-5, the V gene TRBV18; 8 bases align to TRBD2. J gave up 4 bases and V 2 bases, and 12 bases lay outside the gene matches. The CDR3 runs to 17 residues. The germline V gene encodes CDR1 KGHSH and CDR2 LQKENI. The CDR3 nucleotides are TGTGCCAGCTCACCAAAATTAATAGCGGGACATGGAGAGACCCAGTACTTC. It translates to CASSPKLIAGHGETQYF.

The chain links TRBV7-8 to TRBJ1-1; no reliable D call. Trimming shortened V by 5 bases and J by 5 bases, and 12 bases separated the two germline ends. The CDR3 consists of 13 residues. The germline CDR1 and CDR2 sequences are SGHVS and FQNEAQ. The CDR3 nucleotides are TGTGCCAGCAGCCTACGTGGAGGGACTGAAGCTTTCTTT. This translates into CASSLRGGTEAFF.

This clone showed up just a few times. The rearrangement joins TRBV5-1 to TRBJ2-1, with 7 bases fitting TRBD1. CDR3 size: 14 residues. The germline gives CDR1 SGHRS, CDR2 YFSETQ. With 4 bases clipped from V and 7 bases from J, the junction kept 8 bases outside the gene matches. DNA for the CDR3: TGCGCCAGCAGCGCTGCCGGACAGGTAAATGAGCAGTTCTTC. Its translation: CASSAAGQVNEQFF.

V is TRBV2 and J is TRBJ1-2; D is perhaps TRBD1 (5 bases). The CDR3 loop spans 15 amino acids. Per the germline V gene, CDR1 is SNHLY and CDR2 is FYNNEI. V lost 0 bases and J lost 4, with 12 bases in between. CDR3 nucleotides: TGTGCCAGCAGTGAAGCGTCGGGGGGTAGCTATGGCTACACCTTC. Translation: CASSEASGGSYGYTF.

The J gene is TRBJ1-3, the V gene TRBV7-2; TRBD1 matches 7 bases. The germline gives CDR1 SGHTA, CDR2 FQGNSA. The CDR3 runs to 16 residues. The V and J ends lost 2 bases and 2 bases, in that order; junction bases with no gene match: 6. The CDR3 region has the DNA TGTGCCAGCAGCTTATTCCGGGACAGAACTGGAAACACCATATATTTT. It translates to CASSLFRDRTGNTIYF.

In DNA form, the CDR3 reads TGTGCCATCAGTGCCGGGACAGCGGGCTACGAGCAGTACTTC. It codes for CAISAGTAGYEQYF. V and J are TRBV10-3 and TRBJ2-7; TRBD1 might be the D (7 bases). This CDR3 has 14 residues. Trimming pared 4 bases from V and 3 bases from J, leaving 13 bases between. Germline V CDR1 and CDR2: ENHRY, SYGVKD.

The chain joins TRBV4-1 to TRBJ2-3, with 11 positions matching TRBD2. CDR1 and CDR2 from the germline V gene are MGHRA and YSYEKL. With V trimmed by 8 bases and J by 5 bases, 9 bases remained unmatched. The CDR3 covers 15 residues. This chain's CDR3 is CASSLGGLAGDTQYF. CDR3 nucleotide sequence: TGCGCCAGCTCTCTCGGTGGACTAGCGGGAGATACGCAGTATTTT.

This chain uses TRBV9 with TRBJ1-4; no clear D. Germline V gene lookup returns CDR1 SGDLS and CDR2 YYNGEE. This CDR3 contains 15 residues. Deletions cut 4 bases from V and 7 bases from J, with 17 bases between. The CDR3 reads CASSISGSLGEKLFF. CDR3 nucleotides: TGTGCCAGCAGCATCAGCGGGAGTCTAGGTGAAAAACTGTTTTTT.

In its sample, this clone was seen a few times. The chain employs TRBV27 and TRBJ1-5; 9 bases align to TRBD1. Germline trimming cut 5 bases from V and 0 bases from J; bases unmatched to any gene: 11. The germline V gene encodes CDR1 MNHEY and CDR2 SMNVEV (reference sequence). This CDR3 region has 18 residues. The CDR3 protein is CASSRYGQGSDSNQPQHF. Here the CDR3 DNA reads TGTGCCAGCAGTCGCTACGGACAGGGGTCCGATAGCAATCAGCCCCAGCATTTT.

V usage is TRBV9 and J usage is TRBJ2-1; a possible D gene is TRBD2 (7 bases). CDR1 is SGDLS, CDR2 YYNGEE, per germline. The CDR3 extends over 15 amino acids. V lost 0 bases to trimming and J lost 7 bases, with 14 bases between them. This chain's CDR3 is CASSVGGEGENEQFF. The CDR3 DNA sequence: TGTGCCAGCAGCGTAGGGGGGGAGGGGGAAAATGAGCAGTTCTTC.

This clone was picked up a small number of times. The chain combines TRBV28 with TRBJ2-7; D is undetermined. Germline CDR1 MDHEN, CDR2 SYDVKM. The germline V and J ends were trimmed by 5 bases and 4 bases, with 15 bases remaining between them. This CDR3 is built from 14 residues. CDR3 coding DNA: TGTGCCAGCAGTGGAACTGAGGTCTCTTACGAGCAGTACTTC. Translated, it gives CASSGTEVSYEQYF.

This sequence joins TRBV7-9 and TRBJ1-2; tentative D call: TRBD1 (5 bases). Trimming left V 7 bases short and J 5 bases short, with 11 bases between. This CDR3 comprises 12 residues. CDR1 and CDR2 from the germline V gene are SEHNR and FQNEAQ (reference sequence). The CDR3 here is CASTGGGYGYTF. In DNA form, the CDR3 reads TGTGCCAGCACCGGGGGGGGGTATGGCTACACCTTC.

J is TRBJ2-7 and V is TRBV7-9; D perhaps matches TRBD2 (5 bases). V lost 6 bases and J lost 5, with 17 bases in between. CDR3 length: 14 residues. Germline CDR1 is SEHNR and CDR2 is FQNEAQ (reference sequence). The CDR3 here is CASSLHGSGDEQYF. For the CDR3, the DNA is TGTGCCAGCAGTCTACATGGGTCCGGGGACGAGCAGTACTTC.

Regarding this clone: The identical CDR3 is also encoded by other nucleotide sequences in the sample. The chain carries TRBV7-2 and TRBJ2-5; possible D gene TRBD2, 7 bases. V shed 2 bases and J shed 5 bases, with 12 bases lying between them. The CDR3 totals 14 residues. Germline values: CDR1 SGHTA, CDR2 FQGNSA. The CDR3: CASSLRGGGETQYF. CDR3 sequence (DNA): TGTGCCAGCAGCTTAAGGGGGGGCGGGGAGACCCAGTACTTC.

This clone appeared a few times. The rearrangement joins TRBV4-2 to TRBJ1-3; D is uncertain. Germline V gene lookup returns CDR1 LGHNA and CDR2 YNFKEQ. This CDR3 spans 15 amino acids. V lost 4 bases and J lost 1, with 11 bases in between. DNA of the CDR3: TGTGCCAGCAGCCCTAGCCCGCAATCTGGAAACACCATATATTTT. Amino acids: CASSPSPQSGNTIYF.

The J gene is TRBJ2-2, the V gene TRBV5-1; 8 bases line up with TRBD2. CDR1 SGHRS and CDR2 YFSETQ come from the germline V gene. V shed 0 bases and J 7 bases; nucleotides not matched to a gene: 5. There are 15 residues in the CDR3. The CDR3 DNA is TGCGCCAGCAGCTTGGCGGGAGGGCTATACGGGGAGCTGTTTTTT. It is translated as CASSLAGGLYGELFF.